The source of this TCR beta chain is a study of control samples from healthy donors and cancer patients. Germline V gene sequence: CDR1 MNHNS, CDR2 SASEGT. V was trimmed by 2 bases and J by 0 bases, leaving 11 bases between them. The CDR3 covers 16 residues. Clones were sequenced by immunoSEQ multiplex PCR, and TCRdb holds only the in-frame ones, with some missing. There are more than 80,000 clones in the sample; 80% to 95% occur only once, and approximately 7.9% lies in the top ten. Sequenced material: blood. V gene TRBV6-1 combines with J gene TRBJ1-5; D not certain. This TCR derives from a man between 18 and 35 years old in good health. The CDR3 loop reads CASSEILGNSNQPQHF. The CDR3 bases are TGTGCCAGCAGTGAAATTCTCGGGAATAGCAATCAGCCCCAGCATTTT.